This T cell receptor beta chain was captured by sequencing in a study of early T cells in non-severe SARS-CoV-2 infection. Study results and limitations: The VDJdb matching leaned toward anti-spike CD8 responses and overlooked private and CD4 specificities.

This CDR3 comprises 14 residues. The ends were cut back, 6 bases at V and 6 bases at J, with 15 bases in the middle. This clonotype has a count of ten or more. Its antigen is unidentified. Via MiXCR, TCRdb re-called the 5' RACE reads, giving one row per CDR3 protein. The data hold approximately 98,000 distinct CDR3 sequences, with about 12% observed a single time. The sequencing sample was made of whole blood. The sequence came from an adult who was a healthcare worker with PCR-confirmed SARS-CoV-2 infection or an uninfected control (not recorded which). V usage is TRBV12-3 or TRBV12-4 and J usage is TRBJ1-5, with D possibly being TRBD1 (5 bases). In DNA, the CDR3 is TGTGCCAGCAGCGTGAGGGGAGGAAGTCAGCCCCAGCATTTT. Its translation: CASSVRGGSQPQHF.